The T cell receptor (beta chain) described here comes from a study of blood T cell repertoires in COVID-19. About the research overall: There were acute and convalescent COVID-19 samples, and they came from the United States, Italy and Spain.

Germline V gene lookup returns CDR1 SGDLS and CDR2 YYNGEE. J lost 5 bases, V lost 0 bases, and 9 bases had no gene match. The CDR3 contains 18 residues. Authors' data handling: Amplification with reference gene primers provided the estimates of nucleated cell counts. The table came from immunoSEQ multiplex PCR; TCRdb's copy has only in-frame clones and leaves some out. Clone size and the V and J calls come from that table; the DNA yielded D and trimming. Among 30,000 to 40,000 clones listed, roughly nine tenths were seen once. Sequences were obtained from peripheral blood. The chain uses TRBV9 and TRBJ2-2, with 11 bases aligning to TRBD2. This clonotype was sampled from a man aged 70 or older with active COVID-19. CDR3 in amino acids: CASSVGASGRPGTGELFF. Here the CDR3 DNA reads TGTGCCAGCAGCGTAGGGGCTAGCGGGAGGCCGGGGACCGGGGAGCTGTTTTTT.